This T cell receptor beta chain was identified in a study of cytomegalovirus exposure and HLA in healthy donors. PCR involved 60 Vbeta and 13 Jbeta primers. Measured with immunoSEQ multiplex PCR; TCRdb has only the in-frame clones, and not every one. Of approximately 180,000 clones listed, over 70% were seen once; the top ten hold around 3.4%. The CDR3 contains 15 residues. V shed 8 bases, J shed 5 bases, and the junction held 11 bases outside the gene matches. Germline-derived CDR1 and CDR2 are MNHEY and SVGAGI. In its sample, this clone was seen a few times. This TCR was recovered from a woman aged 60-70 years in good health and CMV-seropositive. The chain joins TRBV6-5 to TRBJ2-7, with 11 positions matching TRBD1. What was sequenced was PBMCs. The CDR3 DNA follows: TGTGCCAGCGGGCCCGGGACAGGGGGGAGTAACGAGCAGTACTTC. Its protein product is CASGPGTGGSNEQYF.